Each of the 13 T cell receptor beta chains below was sequenced from the same sample in a study of blood T cell repertoires in COVID-19. Method: immunoSEQ multiplex PCR; TCRdb's copy keeps in-frame clones and lacks some. The repertoire holds 310,000 or so clones, with roughly 83% as singletons. The sequenced sample consisted of peripheral blood. Receptor source: a woman aged 45-60 years with acute or convalescent COVID-19.

The chain couples TRBV14 to TRBJ2-7; 9 bases align to TRBD2. The CDR3 is 14 residues long. Germline V CDR1 and CDR2: SGHDN, FVKESK. V lost 4 bases, J lost 5 bases, and 6 bases stayed unmatched. The DNA for the CDR3 is TGTGCCAGCAGCCTGTCTAGCGGGAAGAACGAGCAGTACTTC. Its translation is CASSLSSGKNEQYF.

This chain connects TRBV2 to TRBJ2-7; D call uncertain. The germline V and J ends were trimmed by 6 bases and 3 bases, with 12 bases remaining between them. Per germline, CDR1 SNHLY and CDR2 FYNNEI. The CDR3 sequence is 13 residues long. The CDR3 nucleotides are TGTGCCAGCAGAACCCACTATGACTACGAGCAGTACTTC. Translated: CASRTHYDYEQYF.

This rearrangement joins TRBV7-9 to TRBJ2-3, with D uncertain. This CDR3 comprises 12 residues. Germline loops: CDR1 SEHNR, CDR2 FQNEAQ (reference sequence). V lost 5 bases to trimming and J lost 2 bases, with 5 bases between them. Here the CDR3 reads CASSKYTDTQYF. In nucleotides, the CDR3 is TGTGCCAGCAGCAAATACACAGATACGCAGTATTTT.

This sequence joins TRBV27 and TRBJ1-5; 7 bases match TRBD1. CDR1 and CDR2 (germline): MNHEY, SMNVEV (reference sequence). CDR3 length: 17 amino acids. Germline trimming cut 0 bases from V and 0 bases from J; bases unmatched to any gene: 5. The DNA for the CDR3 is TGTGCCAGCAGTTTATCGAGGGACAGCTATAGCAATCAGCCCCAGCATTTT. It codes for CASSLSRDSYSNQPQHF.

V gene TRBV6-5 combines with J gene TRBJ2-5; no firm D call. V was shortened by 0 bases and J by 4 bases, with 6 bases between the two germline ends. Germline-derived CDR1 and CDR2 are MNHEY and SVGAGI. The length of the CDR3 is 13 residues. CDR3 in DNA: TGTGCCAGCAGTTACTCCCGGAGAGAGACCCAGTACTTC. Translation gives CASSYSRRETQYF.

V gene TRBV12-3 or TRBV12-4 combines with J gene TRBJ2-5, with no clear D. V was clipped by 5 bases and J by 4 bases, with 11 bases between them. The CDR3 is made up of 13 amino acids. CDR3 in amino acids: CASSPELRETQYF. The CDR3 DNA follows: TGTGCCAGCAGTCCCGAGTTGCGAGAGACCCAGTACTTC.

This chain uses TRBV15 with TRBJ2-2; the D gene is possibly TRBD1 (6 bases). Trimming left V 0 bases short and J 7 bases short, with 18 bases between. The germline CDR1 and CDR2 sequences are LNHNV and YYDKDF (reference sequence). The CDR3 sequence is 17 residues long. The CDR3 loop is CATSRDWGRGMVGELFF. The CDR3 DNA follows: TGTGCCACCAGCAGAGATTGGGGCAGGGGAATGGTCGGGGAGCTGTTTTTT.

The chain has TRBV5-4 and TRBJ1-1; no clear D. Germline V gives CDR1 SGHNT, CDR2 YYREEE (reference sequence). V was cut by 4 bases and J by 0 bases, with 7 bases left in between. The CDR3 sequence is 13 residues long. Here the CDR3 DNA reads TGTGCCAGCAGCACAGATTTGAACACTGAAGCTTTCTTT. This gives the protein CASSTDLNTEAFF. The full variable domain, its missing parts supplied by reference TRBV5-4 and TRBJ1-1, is ETGVTQSPTHLIKTRGQQVTLRCSSQSGHNTVSWYQQALGQGPQFIFQYYREEENGRGNFPPRFSGLQFPNYSSELNVNALELDDSALYLCASSTDLNTEAFFGQGTRLTVV.

V usage is TRBV6-5 and J usage is TRBJ1-5; TRBD1 matches 10 bases. This CDR3 has 15 residues. CDR1 and CDR2 from the germline V gene are MNHEY and SVGAGI. V was clipped by 7 bases and J by 4 bases; unmatched bases: 7. Here the CDR3 DNA reads TGTGCCAGCAATTCCGGGACAGGGGTGAATCAGCCCCAGCATTTT. It codes for CASNSGTGVNQPQHF.

The CDR3 DNA is TGTGCCAGCAGCTTAACCCGAATGGCAGGCGAGCAGTACTTC. It specifies CASSLTRMAGEQYF. This chain uses TRBV7-3 with TRBJ2-7; D gene unclear. The CDR3 is 14 residues long. Germline CDR1 SGHTA, CDR2 FQGTGA. Trimming removed 0 bases from V and 6 bases from J, with 12 bases in between.

This chain connects TRBV28 to TRBJ1-5, with unresolved D. Germline-derived CDR1 and CDR2 are MDHEN and SYDVKM. V was shortened by 7 bases and J by 4 bases, with 8 bases between the two germline ends. This CDR3 spans 12 amino acids. CDR3 sequence reads: CASKTPNQPQHF. The CDR3 coding sequence is TGTGCCAGCAAGACTCCGAATCAGCCCCAGCATTTT.

The chain combines TRBV9 with TRBJ2-3; 15 nucleotides align to TRBD2. CDR3 length: 17 residues. With V trimmed by 3 bases and J by 1 base, 3 bases remained unmatched. From germline, CDR1 is SGDLS and CDR2 YYNGEE. The CDR3 DNA follows: TGTGCCAGCAGCGCCGGACTAGCGGGGGGGGGCACAGATACGCAGTATTTT. Translating gives CASSAGLAGGGTDTQYF.

This clone appeared a single time. The rearrangement uses TRBV19 and TRBJ2-1, with 7 bases aligning to TRBD2. Germline CDR1 reads LNHDA; CDR2 reads SQIVND (reference sequence). J lost 6 bases, V lost 3 bases, and 8 bases had no gene match. The CDR3 loop spans 15 amino acids. CDR3 amino acids: CASSIWTRGVNEQFF. In DNA, the CDR3 is TGTGCCAGTAGTATTTGGACACGGGGGGTCAATGAGCAGTTCTTC.